This T cell receptor beta chain appears in the sequencing data of a study of beta chain features in type 1 diabetes. Study background: Healthy donors resembled patients in age, gender and cell yields. Across every sample, some 110 million sorted cells were examined in total.

Sequenced material consisted of expressed TCRB transcripts (all of the isolated RNA was reverse transcribed). The protocol was immunoSEQ multiplex PCR, while the TCRdb copy is restricted to in-frame clones and leaves out a portion. The sample carries about 23,000 clones, under 60% recorded once. Points from the study as a whole: The VDJ junctions of type 1 diabetes patients carried fewer insertions and more deletions. Shortening of TCRB CDR3s, moderate but significant, appeared in all four CD4+ subsets of Type 1 diabetes patients.

As regards this clone: Its antigen is not known.

Based on CD45RO/CCR7/CD25/CD127/CD95/CD27, CD4+ regulatory, stem cell-like memory, naive and central memory cells were sorted. The CDR3 contains 14 residues. V gave up 6 bases and J gave up 5 bases; unmatched junction bases: 6. CDR1 and CDR2 from the germline V gene are SQVTM and ANQGSEA. The chain joins TRBV29-1 to TRBJ2-7, with 14 positions matching TRBD2. This receptor was obtained from a man younger than 30 with type 1 diabetes. The source material was stem cell memory CD4+ T cells from blood. CDR3 DNA sequence: TGCAGCGTAGTCGGACTAGCGGGAGGAAACGAGCAGTACTTC. This codes for CSVVGLAGGNEQYF.